A selection of T cell receptor beta chains follows, all from one sample in a study of T cell repertoires in cytomegalovirus infection. One entry per CDR3 protein, called by TCRdb with MiXCR from the reads. The data show 150,000 to 200,000 distinct CDR3 sequences, about an eighth seen once. Sequencing was carried out using PBMCs. The receptors were sampled from a human donor in good health (CMV status not recorded). Some clones in this sample may be carry-over from other donors' samples. Each CDR3 is given with its conserved first and last residue. Each record gives: CDR3 DNA, CDR3 protein, D gene, clone size, J gene, V gene. D genes are given only for firm matches. Clone size, where shown, is once, few, many, or a class for clones that have expanded.

CDR3nt: TGTGCCAGCAGAGGGGACAGGACACTGAACACTGAAGCTTTCTTT
CDR3aa: CASRGDRTLNTEAFF
d_gene: TRBD1
abundance: few
j_gene: TRBJ1-1
v_gene: TRBV12-3/TRBV12-4

CDR3nt: TGTGCCACCAGTGAACCAGGGGGCGAGCAGTTCTTC
CDR3aa: CATSEPGGEQFF
d_gene: TRBD1
abundance: .
j_gene: TRBJ2-1
v_gene: TRBV24-1

CDR3nt: TGTGCCAGCAGTTTTTTGGGACAGGGAATATCCGGGGAGCTGTTTTTT
CDR3aa: CASSFLGQGISGELFF
d_gene: TRBD1
abundance: .
j_gene: TRBJ2-2
v_gene: TRBV27

CDR3nt: TGTGCCAGCAGTCTCCTAGCGGCTAGCACAGATACGCAGTATTTT
CDR3aa: CASSLLAASTDTQYF
d_gene: TRBD2
abundance: few
j_gene: TRBJ2-3
v_gene: TRBV6-5

CDR3nt: TGTGCCAGCACCCATCGCGGGGGGTTCACAGATACGCAGTATTTT
CDR3aa: CASTHRGGFTDTQYF
d_gene: TRBD2
abundance: few
j_gene: TRBJ2-3
v_gene: TRBV12-3/TRBV12-4

CDR3nt: TGTGCCAGCAGCTTACCTTCCCTACTAGCGGGTAGCTCCTACGAGCAGTACTTC
CDR3aa: CASSLPSLLAGSSYEQYF
d_gene: TRBD2
abundance: .
j_gene: TRBJ2-7
v_gene: TRBV7-9

CDR3nt: TGTGCCAGCAGCCCCGACAGGGGGAGACCAGAGACCCAGTACTTC
CDR3aa: CASSPDRGRPETQYF
d_gene: TRBD1
abundance: .
j_gene: TRBJ2-5
v_gene: TRBV7-9

CDR3nt: TGTGCCAGCGGGGAACCATTGGACCCCGAGCAGTTCTTC
CDR3aa: CASGEPLDPEQFF
d_gene: .
abundance: many
j_gene: TRBJ2-1
v_gene: TRBV2

CDR3nt: TGTGCCAGCAGAGCCACAGGGGTAAATGAAAAACTGTTTTTT
CDR3aa: CASRATGVNEKLFF
d_gene: TRBD1
abundance: .
j_gene: TRBJ1-4
v_gene: TRBV7-9

CDR3nt: TGTGCCACCAGCAGAGAGGGACAGGGGGCTGGTCAGCCCCAGCATTTT
CDR3aa: CATSREGQGAGQPQHF
d_gene: TRBD1
abundance: .
j_gene: TRBJ1-5
v_gene: TRBV15

CDR3nt: TGTGCCAGTAGTAGGAATGAGCAGTTCTTC
CDR3aa: CASSRNEQFF
d_gene: .
abundance: few
j_gene: TRBJ2-1
v_gene: TRBV19

CDR3nt: TGTGCCAGCAGTTTATCGGGGGGCTACACCTTC
CDR3aa: CASSLSGGYTF
d_gene: .
abundance: .
j_gene: TRBJ1-2
v_gene: TRBV12-3/TRBV12-4

CDR3nt: TGCAGCGGATCGCAGGGTACGGTCGGCACTGAAGCTTTCTTT
CDR3aa: CSGSQGTVGTEAFF
d_gene: .
abundance: few
j_gene: TRBJ1-1
v_gene: TRBV29-1

CDR3nt: TGTGCCAGCAGCCAAGGAAGGGTTCAGACCCAGTACTTC
CDR3aa: CASSQGRVQTQYF
d_gene: .
abundance: .
j_gene: TRBJ2-5
v_gene: TRBV14

CDR3nt: TGTGCCAGCATGGGGCGGGGGCTTAGCTCCTACAATGAGCAGTTCTTC
CDR3aa: CASMGRGLSSYNEQFF
d_gene: .
abundance: .
j_gene: TRBJ2-1
v_gene: TRBV2

CDR3nt: TGCGCCAGCAGCTTGACAGGACTAGACTACACAGATACGCAGTATTTT
CDR3aa: CASSLTGLDYTDTQYF
d_gene: TRBD2
abundance: few
j_gene: TRBJ2-3
v_gene: TRBV5-1

CDR3nt: TGCGCCAGCAGACGCCGGGACATTGAGACCCAGTACTTC
CDR3aa: CASRRRDIETQYF
d_gene: .
abundance: many
j_gene: TRBJ2-5
v_gene: TRBV5-1

CDR3nt: TGTGCCAGCAGCTACTACAGGGGTTATTACAATGAGCAGTTCTTC
CDR3aa: CASSYYRGYYNEQFF
d_gene: TRBD1
abundance: many
j_gene: TRBJ2-1
v_gene: TRBV7-8

CDR3nt: TGTGCCAGCAGCCGGGACATGAGGACTGAAGCTTTCTTT
CDR3aa: CASSRDMRTEAFF
d_gene: .
abundance: .
j_gene: TRBJ1-1
v_gene: TRBV6-5

CDR3nt: TGTGCCAGCAGTTACTCGGGTATGGGAGACACCATATATTTT
CDR3aa: CASSYSGMGDTIYF
d_gene: .
abundance: many
j_gene: TRBJ1-3
v_gene: TRBV6-5